This T cell receptor beta chain was profiled in a study of blood T cells in healthy people across ages. Overall study findings and caveats: The authors considered diversity estimates from one million T cells to be underestimates.

This clonotype was counted only a few times. Its specificity is unknown. Primed by a sample-barcoded 5' primer and a J-beta primer mix, a second PCR proceeded for roughly 6 to 12 cycles. Through a template-switch adaptor with 12 random nucleotides, each cDNA molecule received a tag. From the 5' RACE reads, TCRdb called clonotypes with MiXCR, one entry per CDR3 protein. The table lists 700,000 to 900,000 distinct CDR3 sequences, roughly 50% of them singletons. This CDR3 is 18 amino acids long. With 3 bases removed from V and 1 base from J, the gap between germline ends came to 20 bases. Germline values: CDR1 SGDLS, CDR2 YYNGEE.

Sequencing used blood. The source of this sequence is a man at least 80 years old in good health. The chain recombines TRBV9 with TRBJ2-1; D perhaps matches TRBD2 (6 bases). The CDR3 reads CASSARLGTPGSYNEQFF. The CDR3 DNA reads TGTGCCAGCAGCGCCCGACTCGGGACTCCAGGGTCCTACAATGAGCAGTTCTTC. The full variable domain, in which reference TRBV9 and TRBJ2-1 provide the parts outside the CDR3, is DSGVTQTPKHLITATGQRVTLRCSPRSGDLSVYWYQQSLDQGLQFLIQYYNGEERAKGNILERFSAQQFPDLHSELNLSSLELGDSALYFCASSARLGTPGSYNEQFFGPGTRLTVL.